This T cell receptor (beta chain) stems from a study of blood T cells in healthy people across ages (dated by TCRdb to 2015 to 2017). Looking at the study overall: Template switching captured roughly one uniquely barcoded TCR beta cDNA molecule per two T cells in model experiments. Age-related changes in TCR beta repertoire diversity were measured in the study by deep sequencing normalized with unique cDNA molecular identifiers. Donors were grouped into four age groups: young (average roughly 16 years), middle-aged (39), aged (around 60) and long-lived (about 89). Using the same blood draw, the study looked at two additional independent replicas of 1 million unique cDNA reads for two donors, one aged 18 to 30 and the other aged 80 or older.

CDR1 and CDR2 are read off the germline V gene as MDHEN and SYDVKM. From the cysteine up to the phenylalanine, the CDR3 has a length of 15 residues. Only the CDR3 part of the read is kept: 45 bases, read in frame from the first base. Beyond this particular receptor, the publication reports: Estimates of total diversity based on one million sequenced T cells were regarded as lower bounds and as underestimates. A strong correlation was found between observed TCR beta diversity and the percentage of naive T cells measured by flow cytometry. Because donor CMV infection status was unknown, age-related changes in expanded clonotypes were potentially confounded. As age increased, observed TCR beta diversity per million T cells dropped in a roughly linear way, and a significant reduction was already evident by age 40. Compared with the aged group, the long-lived group had more naive CD4+ T cells, fewer expanded clones and increased TCR diversity, a pattern suggesting age selection. Since profiling was done on bulk unsorted PBMCs, naive and antigen-experienced compartments could not be conclusively compared.

Receptor amplification or capture employed 5' RACE. The reads were generated on an Illumina HiSeq 2500. A second PCR of roughly 6 to 11 cycles was run with a J-beta primer mix and a sample-barcoded 5' primer. Each TCR beta cDNA molecule received a unique molecular identifier from a template-switch 5' adaptor carrying 12 random nucleotides. Each sample yielded at least 3 million CDR3-containing paired-end reads. First-strand cDNA synthesis was performed from all RNA using the Mint cDNA synthesis kit, with priming by a TRBC-specific oligonucleotide. All cDNA was treated with uracil-DNA glycosylase and then went through a first 18-cycle PCR with the universal primers M1SS and BC2_uni_R. On the authors' methods: For normalization, 1 million high-quality reads, each with a distinct molecular identifier, were randomly selected from each sample. Reads sharing molecular identifiers were discarded rather than binned into consensus sequences. MiTCR, with a Q25 quality threshold and the strictest error-elimination algorithm, was used for CDR3 identification, clonotype clustering and error correction. Lower-bound total TCR beta diversity was estimated with a nonparametric unseen species model using Euler transformation. TCRdb itself trimmed the public reads at Q25 with fastp, ran MiXCR and retained productive beta chains. Identical CDR3 proteins give one entry, which carries the most common genes and DNA. These V and J calls originate from TCRdb's pipeline instead of the authors' own analysis. The sample data list more than 900,000 distinct CDR3 sequences, and less than 25% of these were observed just once. Approximately 0.75% of the sample is in the top ten clones.

Donors were 30 to 45 systemically healthy Caucasian individuals from Russia aged roughly 6 to 90 years. Each donor gave 8 to 10 milliliters of peripheral blood, drawn into EDTA-treated Vacutainer tubes. Ficoll-Paque density-gradient centrifugation was used to isolate PBMCs, with at least 6.5 million per sample. Total RNA, at least 5 micrograms per sample, was extracted from PBMCs with Trizol reagent. For every donor, flow cytometry on a PBMC aliquot measured the percentage of naive CD45RAhigh/CD27high T cells. This clonotype was recorded a few times. No antigen is known for it. It has no much larger one-base neighbor in the sample; base qualities were not kept. The same sample was also used in a study of T cells of mothers and their children. Taken from the second paper: Nine systemically healthy Caucasian individuals served as donors, namely three mothers together with their six children. cDNA synthesis used all of the extracted RNA, with roughly 1.5 ug of RNA in each 15 ul reaction. In the second PCR, the M1S primer added sample barcodes and 2-4 random nucleotides. Over 9 million TCR beta CDR3 reads came from each mother, compared with some 3 million reads from each child. In both related and unrelated pairs, thymic selection shapes the output of TCR recombination in a similar way, with inherited differences having only a minor effect. Related mother-child pairs always showed normalized repertoire overlap that was slightly higher than in unrelated mother-child pairs, though the difference was never significant. Persistent microchimeric T cell clones were not detected, at a sensitivity of approximately 93 clones per million clonotypes. Deep NGS was used in the study to compare the TCR beta repertoires of mothers and children and to look for features that separate related mother-child pairs from unrelated individuals. On average, the children were about 12 +/- 4 years old, while the mothers were 40 +/- 4 years old. After adapter ligation with NEBNext reagents, the libraries were sequenced on Illumina HiSeq 2000 with 100+100 nt paired-end reads. To prevent cross-contamination, the mother and child libraries were prepared one month apart and sequenced in separate runs. Between about 500,000 and 2,100,000 distinct TCR beta clonotypes were identified per donor. Naive TCR beta clonotypes were estimated from low-frequency clonotypes matched to each donor's FACS-determined naive share, without sorting.

The sequenced sample was blood. The chain was built from TRBV28 and TRBJ2-1; no D gene is confidently identified. The J call may be in error: the DNA end matches TRBJ2-5 better. This TCR was sampled from a girl between 2 and 10 years old in good health. The DNA is as follows: TGTGCCAGCAGTTTCGTCGGCCAAGAGATGGAGACCCAGTACTTC. Its product reads: CASSFVGQEMETQYF.